A few counts support the clone carrying this T cell receptor beta chain. The V and J ends lost 2 bases and 2 bases respectively, with 10 bases between them. From germline, CDR1 is LGHNT and CDR2 FRNRAP. CDR3 length equals 15 residues. This specimen comes from a study of T-cell memory formation after mild COVID-19. TCRdb called the 5' RACE reads again in MiXCR, with one record for every CDR3 protein. The data hold 450,000 or so distinct CDR3 sequences, with approximately 23% observed a single time. This TCR came from an adult woman who had mild COVID-19 (a few samples of this study predate the infection). Cell type and time point are not known. This chain connects TRBV12-5 to TRBJ2-1; D perhaps matches TRBD1 (6 bases). The sequencing input was PBMCs or a T cell subset sorted from them (not recorded which). CDR3 coding DNA: TGTGCTAGTGGTTTGAGTCAGGGGACCTACAATGAGCAGTTCTTC. Translating it yields CASGLSQGTYNEQFF.